The 16 T cell receptor beta chains below all came from one sample that was sequenced in a study of blood T cell repertoires in COVID-19. Some clones are missing from TCRdb's copy, which holds only in-frame ones; the method was immunoSEQ multiplex PCR. The repertoire has over 130,000 clones, around 90% of them found once; the top ten carry over 3.5%. The sequencing input was peripheral blood. These receptors all stem from an older woman with active or convalescent COVID-19.

In its sample, this clone was seen once. The rearrangement uses TRBV6-5 and TRBJ1-2; 8 bases match TRBD1. V shed 6 bases, J shed 0 bases, and the junction held 6 bases outside the gene matches. This CDR3 is 15 amino acids long. CDR1 is MNHEY and CDR2 is SVGAGI in the germline V gene. The CDR3 nucleotides are TGTGCCAGCAGGCCGCAGGGGGCCGCTAACTATGGCTACACCTTC. Translation: CASRPQGAANYGYTF.

This clone has a count of ten or more. This rearrangement joins TRBV7-2 to TRBJ2-3, with 8 positions matching TRBD1. After removal of 1 base from V and 6 bases from J, the junction contained 3 bases not matched to a gene. CDR3 length: 14 residues. Germline lookup yields CDR1 SGHTA and CDR2 FQGNSA. CDR3 loop: CASSLGDRTDTQYF. CDR3 nucleotide sequence: TGTGCCAGCAGCTTAGGGGACAGGACGGATACGCAGTATTTT.

The DNA of the CDR3 is TGTGCCAGCAGCCCCGGACAGGGCCCCCCCACCATATATTTT. Residues: CASSPGQGPPTIYF. The rearrangement links TRBV3-1 (or the pseudogene TRBV3-2) to TRBJ1-3; 8 nucleotides match TRBD1. Losses at the gene ends were 4 bases for V and 9 bases for J; bases not matched to a gene: 8. CDR1 and CDR2 (germline): LGHDT, YNNKEL (reference sequence). CDR3 length: 14 amino acids.

The chain uses TRBV5-1 and TRBJ2-7, with 9 bases matching TRBD1. Trimming took 3 bases from V and 3 from J; bases not matched to a gene: 7. Germline loops: CDR1 SGHRS, CDR2 YFSETQ. The CDR3 runs to 15 residues. The CDR3 DNA is TGCGCCAGCAGCTCTGCACCGGGACAGGGCTACGAGCAGTACTTC. It is translated as CASSSAPGQGYEQYF.

This chain links TRBV7-2 with TRBJ1-4; 8 nucleotides agree with TRBD1. CDR3 size: 14 residues. V shed 5 bases and J 4 bases; nucleotides not matched to a gene: 3. Germline V gives CDR1 SGHTA, CDR2 FQGNSA. Here the CDR3 reads CASSPDRGNEKLFF. CDR3 bases: TGTGCCAGCAGCCCTGACAGGGGTAATGAAAAACTGTTTTTT.

This clone was counted only a few times. The chain couples TRBV19 to TRBJ1-1; 9 bases are a match to TRBD1. Per germline, CDR1 LNHDA and CDR2 SQIVND (reference sequence). The CDR3 is 15 amino acids. V shed 5 bases and J 7 bases; nucleotides not matched to a gene: 11. The CDR3 nucleotides read TGTGCCAGTAGTCCCATGGGACAGGGCAGCAGTGAAGCTTTCTTT. Translating gives CASSPMGQGSSEAFF.

The chain employs TRBV7-9 and TRBJ2-3, with D hard to call. This CDR3 contains 13 residues. Trimming removed 1 base from V and 3 bases from J, with 5 bases in between. Germline V gene data show CDR1 as SEHNR and CDR2 as FQNEAQ (reference sequence). The CDR3 coding sequence is TGTGCCAGCAGCTTAGAAACAACAGATACGCAGTATTTT. This encodes CASSLETTDTQYF.

This CDR3 reads CASTDGPRGGNQPQHF. The CDR3 DNA reads as TGTGCCAGTACCGATGGTCCGCGAGGTGGCAATCAGCCCCAGCATTTT. The chain joins TRBV19 to TRBJ1-5; no reliable D call. The CDR3 runs 16 residues. The germline gives CDR1 LNHDA, CDR2 SQIVND (reference sequence). V was clipped by 7 bases and J by 2 bases, with 18 bases between them.

This rearrangement joins TRBV12-3 or TRBV12-4 to TRBJ1-4, with a weak D call TRBD1 (6 bases). The CDR3 is 13 residues long. V dropped 6 bases and J dropped 7 bases, with 12 bases sitting between them. CDR3 sequence (DNA): TGTGCCAGCAGGTCAGGGGTCACTGAAAAACTGTTTTTT. Translation: CASRSGVTEKLFF.

This clone appeared a few times. As DNA, the CDR3 is TGTGCCACCAGTGAACAGGACCGGGGGGAGCTGTTTTTT. Amino acids: CATSEQDRGELFF. The chain carries TRBV24-1 and TRBJ2-2; weak D call: TRBD1 (5 bases). The CDR3 has 13 amino acids. CDR1 and CDR2 from the germline V gene are KGHDR and SFDVKD. Trimming pared 4 bases from V and 8 bases from J, leaving 10 bases between.

The chain recombines TRBV6-6 with TRBJ2-1; 10 bases map to TRBD1. The trim removed 8 bases at V and 14 bases at J, leaving 18 bases unmatched. This CDR3 is built from 15 residues. CDR1 and CDR2 from the germline V gene are MNHNY and SVGAGI (reference sequence). The CDR3 nucleotides read TGTGCCAGCGCCATGGGGGACAGGGGAAACCTAAACAAGTTCTTC. Its protein product is CASAMGDRGNLNKFF.

The gene calls are TRBV27 and TRBJ2-7; TRBD2 agrees at 8 bases. Per germline, CDR1 MNHEY and CDR2 SMNVEV (reference sequence). Trimming cost V 4 bases and J 0 bases; bases outside gene matches: 2. The CDR3 consists of 14 residues. The CDR3 DNA reads as TGTGCCAGCAGTTGGAGCGGGAGCTCCTACGAGCAGTACTTC. Its protein is CASSWSGSSYEQYF.

CDR3 sequence reads: CASSGAGPNQPQHF. Written as DNA, the CDR3 is TGTGCCAGCAGCGGGGCGGGACCAAATCAGCCCCAGCATTTT. The chain couples TRBV2 to TRBJ1-5, with D perhaps TRBD1 (5 bases). Trimming took 6 bases from V and 4 from J, leaving 13 bases between them. CDR1 is SNHLY, CDR2 FYNNEI, per germline. The CDR3 has 14 residues. The full variable domain, in which reference TRBV2 and TRBJ1-5 provide the parts outside the CDR3, is EPEVTQTPSHQVTQMGQEVILRCVPISNHLYFYWYRQILGQKVEFLVSFYNNEISEKSEIFDDQFSVERPDGSNFTLKIRSTKLEDSAMYFCASSGAGPNQPQHFGDGTRLSIL.

The V gene is TRBV7-2, the J gene TRBJ2-3, with 8 bases that match TRBD1. The CDR3 is made up of 13 amino acids. The germline CDR1 and CDR2 sequences are SGHTA and FQGNSA. After removal of 7 bases from V and 3 bases from J, the junction contained 3 bases not matched to a gene. CDR3 in DNA: TGTGCCAGCAAACAGGGGGATACAGATACGCAGTATTTT. Protein sequence: CASKQGDTDTQYF.

The chain combines TRBV19 with TRBJ1-5; a weak D match, TRBD1 (5 bases). V was trimmed by 3 bases and J by 4 bases, leaving 10 bases between them. This CDR3 comprises 14 residues. CDR1 and CDR2 from the germline V gene are LNHDA and SQIVND (reference sequence). The CDR3 bases are TGTGCCAGTAGTATCAGGGTAAGGAATCAGCCCCAGCATTTT. Its protein is CASSIRVRNQPQHF.

The rearrangement joins TRBV24-1 to TRBJ2-3, with 9 bases that match TRBD1. The junction had 7 bases not matched to a gene; V was cut back by 4 bases and J by 9 bases. The CDR3 runs to 14 residues. The germline CDR1 and CDR2 sequences are KGHDR and SFDVKD. The CDR3, as DNA: TGTGCCACCAGTGAGGGACAGGGCAAGGGGACGCAGTATTTT. The encoded protein is CATSEGQGKGTQYF.